This is a list of T cell receptor beta chains from one sample in a study of breast tumors, draining lymph nodes, adjacent tissues. TCRdb reanalysed the multiplex PCR reads using MiXCR and keeps one entry per CDR3 protein. The repertoire consists of approximately 210,000 distinct CDR3 sequences, with less than 40% occurring once and the leading ten covering about 3.3%. The specimen was axillary lymph node tissue. The receptors shown here come from a female donor with breast cancer. Some clones in this sample may be carry-over from other donors' samples. CDR3s include the opening cysteine and the closing phenylalanine or tryptophan. D genes are given only for firm matches. Size values are once, few and many counts, or a class for expanded clones, and some rows have none.

TRBJ1-3,TRBD1,TRBV5-5,many,CASSFTPGQGVNTIYF,TGTGCCAGCAGCTTCACTCCGGGACAGGGGGTTAACACCATATATTTT
TRBJ1-5,.,TRBV7-3,many,CASSLTGEENQPQHF,TGTGCCAGCAGCTTAACAGGGGAAGAGAATCAGCCCCAGCATTTT
TRBJ2-7,.,TRBV20-1,many,CSAKHHGQGLYEQYF,TGCAGTGCTAAACATCATGGTCAGGGCCTCTACGAGCAGTACTTC
TRBJ1-6,.,TRBV20-1,.,CSARAGRNSPLHF,TGCAGTGCTAGAGCGGGCCGGAATTCACCCCTCCACTTT
TRBJ2-7,.,TRBV20-1,many,CSARGDSYEQYF,TGCAGTGCTAGGGGGGATTCCTACGAGCAGTACTTC
TRBJ1-4,.,TRBV20-1,few,CSAMTGEKLFF,TGCAGTGCCATGACGGGGGAAAAACTGTTTTTT
TRBJ1-5,.,TRBV9,many,CASSVEGGTEPQHF,TGTGCCAGCAGCGTAGAAGGAGGGACCGAGCCCCAGCATTTT
TRBJ1-4,TRBD1,TRBV6-2/TRBV6-3,.,CASRDRFYHEKLFF,TGTGCCAGCCGGGACAGGTTTTATCATGAAAAACTGTTTTTT
TRBJ2-1,TRBD2,TRBV7-9,.,CASSLTSGRGNEQFF,TGTGCCAGCAGCTTGACTAGCGGGAGGGGCAATGAGCAGTTCTTC
TRBJ2-1,TRBD1,TRBV24-1,.,CATSDPGTGVFNEQFF,TGTGCCACCAGTGATCCCGGGACAGGCGTCTTCAATGAGCAGTTCTTC
TRBJ2-1,.,TRBV5-1,many,CASSLRSDYNEQFF,TGCGCCAGCAGCTTGCGATCAGACTACAATGAGCAGTTCTTC
TRBJ1-2,TRBD1,TRBV2,.,CASSVEGQGTGYTF,TGTGCCAGCAGTGTAGAGGGACAGGGGACAGGCTACACCTTC
TRBJ2-7,TRBD1,TRBV4-2,many,CASRGRLGQGDYEQYF,TGTGCCAGCAGGGGCCGACTGGGACAGGGGGACTACGAGCAGTACTTC
TRBJ2-5,TRBD2,TRBV24-1,many,CATSDTGTSGNQETQYF,TGTGCCACCAGTGACACCGGGACTAGCGGGAATCAAGAGACCCAGTACTTC
TRBJ1-6,TRBD1,TRBV19,.,CASSSPGTGGNSPLHF,TGTGCCAGTAGTAGCCCCGGGACAGGGGGCAATTCACCCCTCCACTTT
TRBJ2-3,.,TRBV4-2,many,CASSQETSSSTDTQYF,TGTGCCAGCAGCCAGGAAACTAGCTCGAGCACAGATACGCAGTATTTT
TRBJ1-6,TRBD1,TRBV30,many,CAWIGTGGSPLHF,TGTGCCTGGATTGGGACAGGCGGTTCACCCCTCCACTTT
TRBJ2-7,.,TRBV11-2,many,CASSFVRGESEQYF,TGTGCCAGCAGCTTTGTCAGGGGGGAATCCGAGCAGTACTTC
TRBJ1-2,TRBD1,TRBV12-3/TRBV12-4,many,CASSLTGFSPGYTF,TGTGCCAGCAGTTTGACAGGGTTTAGTCCTGGCTACACCTTC